The 30 T cell receptor beta chains in this list originate from one sample, sequenced in a study of T cell responses to AZD1222 COVID-19 vaccine. Method: immunoSEQ multiplex PCR; TCRdb's copy keeps in-frame clones and lacks some. The profile shows some 81,000 clones, about 82% of them singletons. Source: peripheral blood, taken 28 days after the second AZD1222 dose. Every receptor here comes from an adult who received the AZD1222 COVID-19 vaccine.

This sequence joins TRBV6-1 and TRBJ2-3; 8 positions agree with TRBD2. Trimming removed 5 bases from V and 0 bases from J; junction bases left unmatched: 1. Germline V gene sequence: CDR1 MNHNS, CDR2 SASEGT. The CDR3 contains 14 residues. The CDR3 nucleotides are TGTGCCAGCAGTCCTAGCGGGAGCACAGATACGCAGTATTTT. It is translated as CASSPSGSTDTQYF.

The V gene is TRBV5-1, the J gene TRBJ1-1, with a tentative D call TRBD1 (5 bases). V gave up 7 bases and J gave up 1 base, with 14 bases separating them. CDR1 is SGHRS and CDR2 is YFSETQ in the germline V gene. This CDR3 is built from 14 residues. DNA of the CDR3: TGCGCCAGCCGCGTGCCGGGACCGAACACTGAAGCTTTCTTT. Its translation: CASRVPGPNTEAFF.

This chain connects TRBV5-1 to TRBJ2-1; the D gene is possibly TRBD1 (6 bases). Trimming took off 4 bases at V and 0 bases at J, with 11 bases between the two ends. There are 15 residues in the CDR3. Germline values: CDR1 SGHRS, CDR2 YFSETQ. The CDR3 region has the DNA TGCGCCAGCAGCCCCGGACAGACCTCCTACAATGAGCAGTTCTTC. Its protein is CASSPGQTSYNEQFF.

The V call is TRBV6-6, the J call TRBJ2-1; TRBD2 aligns across 11 bases. After removal of 6 bases from V and 4 bases from J, the junction contained 20 bases not matched to a gene. Germline V lookup: CDR1 MNHNY, CDR2 SVGAGI (reference sequence). The CDR3 is made up of 20 amino acids. The CDR3 loop reads CASSTSLLAGGTRRYNEQFF. The CDR3 DNA reads as TGTGCCAGCAGCACTTCCCTTCTAGCGGGAGGCACGAGAAGGTACAATGAGCAGTTCTTC.

The chain links TRBV15 to TRBJ1-3; 9 bases line up with TRBD1. This CDR3 has 17 residues. CDR1 LNHNV and CDR2 YYDKDF come from the germline V gene (reference sequence). V gave up 2 bases and J gave up 4 bases; unmatched junction bases: 9. The CDR3 region has the DNA TGTGCCACCAGCAGAACGCCTGGGGGACAGGGAGGAAACACCATATATTTT. Encoded protein: CATSRTPGGQGGNTIYF.

The V and J genes are TRBV10-2 and TRBJ1-5; possibly TRBD1 for D (5 bases). Per the germline V gene, CDR1 is WSHSY and CDR2 is SAAADI. Trimming removed 6 bases from V and 3 bases from J, with 18 bases in between. This CDR3 is built from 16 residues. The DNA of the CDR3 is TGCGCCAGCAGGGTTGGGCAGGGATCCCCCAATCAGCCCCAGCATTTT. Residues: CASRVGQGSPNQPQHF.

CDR3: CASSGEGTGFPSITGELFF. The CDR3 DNA sequence: TGCGCCAGCAGCGGCGAGGGGACAGGGTTCCCAAGTATCACCGGGGAGCTGTTTTTT. The chain is built from TRBV5-1 and TRBJ2-2; 9 nucleotides match TRBD1. V dropped 4 bases and J dropped 4; count of bases not matched to a gene: 17. Germline values: CDR1 SGHRS, CDR2 YFSETQ. The CDR3 length is 19 residues.

This rearrangement joins TRBV11-2 to TRBJ2-3; D possibly corresponds to TRBD2 (6 bases). Trimming took 4 bases from V and 6 from J, leaving 23 bases between them. The germline CDR1 and CDR2 sequences are SGHAT and FQNNGV. This CDR3 is 17 amino acids long. In DNA, the CDR3 is TGTGCCAGCAGCTCCCTGCTGGGCGCTCCGGGAGCCGATACGCAGTATTTT. It translates to CASSSLLGAPGADTQYF.

The rearrangement uses TRBV28 and TRBJ1-2, with TRBD1 matching 8 bases. From germline, CDR1 is MDHEN and CDR2 SYDVKM. V shed 6 bases and J 4 bases; nucleotides not matched to a gene: 10. There are 15 residues in the CDR3. For the CDR3, the DNA is TGTGCCAGCAGATATCCTTCAGGGGGCGGCTATGGCTACACCTTC. Translated, it gives CASRYPSGGGYGYTF.

This clone was counted once. This chain uses TRBV6-5 with TRBJ2-7, with a weak D call TRBD2 (5 bases). V gave up 2 bases and J gave up 0 bases, with 8 bases separating them. Per the germline V gene, CDR1 is MNHEY and CDR2 is SVGAGI. The CDR3 covers 14 residues. CDR3 loop: CASSYRDSSYEQYF. CDR3 in DNA: TGTGCCAGCAGTTACCGGGATAGCTCCTACGAGCAGTACTTC.

The chain couples TRBV5-4 to TRBJ2-2; a possible D gene is TRBD2 (5 bases). Germline loops: CDR1 SGHNT, CDR2 YYREEE (reference sequence). V was pared by 4 bases and J by 4 bases, with 23 bases between. CDR3 size: 18 residues. CDR3 DNA sequence: TGTGCCAGCAGCGCGACCTCAACTTTCGAGGGCGGCACCGGGGAGCTGTTTTTT. Protein: CASSATSTFEGGTGELFF.

The V gene is TRBV7-9, the J gene TRBJ1-5; D unclear. Looked up from germline, CDR1 is SEHNR and CDR2 is FQNEAQ (reference sequence). The V end lost 5 bases, the J end lost 2 bases, and 16 bases lay between the germline ends. CDR3 size: 16 residues. The CDR3 spells CASSDSRNWGNQPQHF. CDR3 sequence (DNA): TGTGCCAGCAGCGACTCCCGGAACTGGGGCAATCAGCCCCAGCATTTT.

This chain connects TRBV6-5 to TRBJ1-1; 8 nucleotides agree with TRBD1. The junction had 4 bases not matched to a gene; V was cut back by 6 bases and J by 1 base. The CDR3 covers 14 residues. Germline-derived CDR1 and CDR2 are MNHEY and SVGAGI. CDR3 bases: TGTGCCAGCAGCCCAGGGGGCTGGAACACTGAAGCTTTCTTT. Protein product: CASSPGGWNTEAFF.

This sequence joins TRBV5-1 and TRBJ1-4, with 7 bases fitting TRBD1. The CDR3 consists of 15 residues. In germline, CDR1 is SGHRS, CDR2 YFSETQ. The junction had 6 bases not matched to a gene; V was cut back by 3 bases and J by 4 bases. DNA of the CDR3: TGCGCCAGCAGCTCTGGAGGGGGCCATAATGAAAAACTGTTTTTT. Protein sequence: CASSSGGGHNEKLFF.

The CDR3: CSASRGYEQYF. Here the CDR3 DNA reads TGCAGTGCTTCGAGGGGGTACGAGCAGTACTTC. The chain employs TRBV20-1 and TRBJ2-7; a possible D gene is TRBD1 (6 bases). V lost 5 bases, J lost 4 bases, and 9 bases lay in between. The CDR3 covers 11 residues. The germline V gene has CDR1 DFQATT and CDR2 SNEGSKA (reference sequence).

This chain joins TRBV28 and TRBJ1-5; perhaps TRBD1 as D (5 bases). V was clipped by 4 bases and J by 6 bases, with 13 bases between them. The CDR3 runs 14 residues. Germline V gene lookup returns CDR1 MDHEN and CDR2 SYDVKM. CDR3 nucleotide sequence: TGTGCCAGCAGTTGGGGGGGGGAAGCTCAGCCCCAGCATTTT. Translation: CASSWGGEAQPQHF.

V gene TRBV28 combines with J gene TRBJ1-2; unclear D gene. The CDR3 is 11 amino acids. Trimming shortened V by 6 bases and J by 6 bases, and 8 bases separated the two germline ends. Looked up from germline, CDR1 is MDHEN and CDR2 is SYDVKM. CDR3 bases: TGTGCCAGCAGATCGAGAGATGGCTACACCTTC. The encoded protein is CASRSRDGYTF.

This chain connects TRBV2 to TRBJ2-2; 9 bases fit TRBD2. In germline, CDR1 is SNHLY, CDR2 FYNNEI. The CDR3 length is 15 residues. V gave up 6 bases and J gave up 6 bases; unmatched junction bases: 8. CDR3 coding DNA: TGTGCCAGCAGACCGGGACTAGCTGGGGCCGGGGAGCTGTTTTTT. It specifies CASRPGLAGAGELFF.

The rearrangement joins TRBV7-2 to TRBJ1-5; D remains ambiguous. Per germline, CDR1 SGHTA and CDR2 FQGNSA. This CDR3 spans 13 amino acids. The V and J ends lost 4 bases and 5 bases respectively, with 9 bases between them. The DNA of the CDR3 is TGTGCCAGCAGCTCCAATCTTGATCAGCCCCAGCATTTT. It is translated as CASSSNLDQPQHF. Combining the CDR3 with reference TRBV7-2 and TRBJ1-5 gives the whole variable domain GAGVSQSPSNKVTEKGKDVELRCDPISGHTALYWYRQSLGQGLEFLIYFQGNSAPDKSGLPSDRFSAERTGGSVSTLTIQRTQQEDSAVYLCASSSNLDQPQHFGDGTRLSIL.

This chain connects TRBV6-2 or TRBV6-3 to TRBJ2-3, with D uncertain. The CDR3 extends over 13 amino acids. Germline values: CDR1 MNHEY, CDR2 SVGEGT. V dropped 2 bases and J dropped 10 bases, with 13 bases sitting between them. CDR3 sequence (DNA): TGTGCCAGCAGTTACCAAGACCGCACGGCGCAGTATTTT. Encoded protein: CASSYQDRTAQYF.

The chain has TRBV19 and TRBJ2-7; D call uncertain. The CDR3 contains 11 residues. Germline V gene sequence: CDR1 LNHDA, CDR2 SQIVND (reference sequence). Trimming shortened V by 3 bases and J by 9 bases, and 9 bases separated the two germline ends. In DNA, the CDR3 is TGTGCCAGTAGTATGGGCAGTGGGCAGTACTTC. It yields the protein CASSMGSGQYF. The full variable domain, in which reference TRBV19 and TRBJ2-7 provide the parts outside the CDR3, is DGGITQSPKYLFRKEGQNVTLSCEQNLNHDAMYWYRQDPGQGLRLIYYSQIVNDFQKGDIAEGYSVSREKKESFPLTVTSAQKNPTAFYLCASSMGSGQYFGPGTRLTVT.

The chain links TRBV10-3 to TRBJ1-2, with TRBD1 as a possible D gene (6 bases). The CDR3 sequence is 16 residues long. The V and J ends lost 6 bases and 0 bases respectively, with 17 bases between them. CDR1 and CDR2 (germline): ENHRY, SYGVKD. Written as DNA, the CDR3 is TGTGCCATCAGCGCAGGGGTAGTTGCGACTAACTATGGCTACACCTTC. Protein: CAISAGVVATNYGYTF.

The J gene is TRBJ2-7, the V gene TRBV3-1 (or the pseudogene TRBV3-2), with 9 bases identical to TRBD2. The junction had 5 bases not matched to a gene; V was cut back by 0 bases and J by 5 bases. The germline CDR1 and CDR2 sequences are LGHDT and YNNKEL (reference sequence). This CDR3 is built from 15 residues. This chain's CDR3 is CASSQEAGGRNEQYF. CDR3 DNA sequence: TGTGCCAGCAGCCAAGAGGCGGGAGGGAGGAACGAGCAGTACTTC.

The DNA of the CDR3 is TGTGCCAGTAGGACAGGGGGCGATGCGCTCACTGAAGCTTTCTTT. Its translation is CASRTGGDALTEAFF. The rearrangement links TRBV19 to TRBJ1-1, with 10 nucleotides matching TRBD1. V was clipped by 6 bases and J by 4 bases; unmatched bases: 8. This CDR3 has 15 residues. Per the germline V gene, CDR1 is LNHDA and CDR2 is SQIVND (reference sequence).

The rearrangement joins TRBV7-9 to TRBJ1-1; 8 bases match TRBD1. Germline CDR1 is SEHNR and CDR2 is FQNEAQ (reference sequence). Germline trimming cut 5 bases from V and 4 bases from J; bases unmatched to any gene: 6. The CDR3 covers 14 residues. CDR3 loop: CASSPGQGFTEAFF. CDR3 nucleotides: TGTGCCAGCAGCCCCGGACAGGGATTCACTGAAGCTTTCTTT.

The CDR3 here is CASSQDPRSSGGLYEQYF. The CDR3 nucleotides are TGCGCCAGCAGCCAAGATCCGCGCTCTAGCGGGGGCCTCTACGAGCAGTACTTC. This chain links TRBV4-1 with TRBJ2-7; 10 bases line up with TRBD2. The CDR3 is 18 residues long. The germline V gene has CDR1 MGHRA and CDR2 YSYEKL. V gave up 0 bases and J gave up 3 bases; unmatched junction bases: 11.

This sequence joins TRBV18 and TRBJ1-5, with unresolved D. V lost 3 bases, J lost 6 bases, and 9 bases lay in between. This CDR3 is built from 13 residues. Germline loops: CDR1 KGHSH, CDR2 LQKENI. The CDR3 sequence: CASSPGSIQPQHF. The CDR3 DNA reads as TGTGCCAGCTCACCTGGGAGTATTCAGCCCCAGCATTTT.

This chain uses TRBV7-2 with TRBJ1-5, with a weak D call TRBD1 (5 bases). This CDR3 has 15 residues. V gave up 1 base and J gave up 6 bases, with 13 bases separating them. CDR1 and CDR2 (germline): SGHTA, FQGNSA. The CDR3: CASSLEVGRLQPQHF. In DNA form, the CDR3 reads TGTGCCAGCAGCTTAGAGGTGGGGCGCCTTCAGCCCCAGCATTTT.

This chain joins TRBV28 and TRBJ1-5; no clear D gene. There are 13 residues in the CDR3. V lost 4 bases to trimming and J lost 7 bases, with 11 bases between them. Germline V gene data show CDR1 as MDHEN and CDR2 as SYDVKM. In DNA, the CDR3 is TGTGCCAGCAGTTCCTACTTGAGGCAGCCCCAGCATTTT. It yields the protein CASSSYLRQPQHF.

The V and J genes are TRBV11-2 and TRBJ2-3; 9 nucleotides align to TRBD2. This CDR3 has 16 amino acids. CDR1 is SGHAT and CDR2 is FQNNGV in the germline V gene. After removal of 1 base from V and 3 bases from J, the junction contained 5 bases not matched to a gene. CDR3 residues: CASSLGGLARTDTQYF. CDR3 bases: TGTGCCAGCAGCTTAGGGGGACTAGCTCGGACAGATACGCAGTATTTT.